Below, 30 T cell receptor beta chains from the same sample are listed, as sequenced in a study of T cells in Graves' hyperthyroidism and ophthalmopathy. TCR beta CDR3 regions were amplified from RNA. In the first-round RT-PCR of the TCR CDR3, the HTBI primer set was used. MiXCR was run by TCRdb on the multiplex PCR reads, yielding one entry per CDR3 protein. The data contain 450,000 to 500,000 distinct CDR3 sequences, approximately 23% of them singletons. Sequencing used blood. Receptors originate from a woman between 70 and 85 years old with Graves' ophthalmopathy.

Only a few counts were recorded for this clonotype. The rearrangement uses TRBV4-3 and TRBJ2-1, with D possibly TRBD2 on 6 matching bases. Between the trimmed V and J ends, which lost 2 bases and 5 bases, there was a span of 19 bases. This CDR3 comprises 17 residues. The V gene's germline CDR1 is LGHNA and CDR2 YSLEER. The CDR3 nucleotides are TGCGCCAGCAGCCAACGGCCCAGGGCGGGAAGGAACAATGAGCAGTTCTTC. Translation gives CASSQRPRAGRNNEQFF.

This clonotype was seen only a few times. CDR3 region: CASSNDRAGNTIYF. The CDR3 region has the DNA TGTGCCAGCAGCAACGACAGGGCTGGAAACACCATATATTTT. V usage is TRBV12-3 or TRBV12-4 and J usage is TRBJ1-3, with 7 bases aligning to TRBD1. V lost 6 bases to trimming and J lost 2 bases; unmatched junction nucleotides: 4. The CDR3 has 14 residues.

As concerns this clonotype: It may be a read error: a sequence one base away is much more abundant. The chain couples TRBV12-3 or TRBV12-4 to TRBJ2-7; 10 nucleotides line up with TRBD2. The CDR3 runs to 13 residues. The V segment lost 7 bases and the J segment 6 bases; nucleotides outside the gene matches: 6. The CDR3 DNA follows: TGTGCCAGCATGCTAGCGGGAGTTGTCGAGCAGTACTTC. The encoded protein is CASMLAGVVEQYF.

The V and J genes are TRBV3-1 and TRBJ2-3, with a possible D match to TRBD2 (5 bases). Germline assignment: CDR1 LGHDT and CDR2 YNNKEL (reference sequence). V was clipped by 0 bases and J by 0 bases, with 10 bases between them. The CDR3 covers 16 residues. The CDR3 region is CASSQEPSFSTDTQYF. CDR3 sequence (DNA): TGTGCCAGCAGCCAAGAGCCTAGCTTTAGCACAGATACGCAGTATTTT.

Of note for this clonotype: This sequence may be a read error, since a much larger clone differs from it by one base. The rearrangement links TRBV12-3 or TRBV12-4 to TRBJ1-1; D is perhaps TRBD1 (5 bases). Trimming shortened V by 8 bases and J by 4 bases, and 14 bases separated the two germline ends. CDR3 size: 13 residues. For the CDR3, the DNA is TGTGCCAGCGCACTCCTGGGGGGCACTGAAGCTTTCTTT. This translates into CASALLGGTEAFF.

With regard to this clonotype: A read error may explain this, as a much larger clone is one base away. The J gene is TRBJ2-1, the V gene TRBV2; D remains ambiguous. Germline loops: CDR1 SNHLY, CDR2 FYNNEI. CDR3 size: 13 residues. V lost 8 bases, J lost 6 bases, and 14 bases lay in between. CDR3 sequence: CASGYLKGNEQFF. The CDR3 DNA is TGTGCCAGCGGCTACCTAAAGGGCAATGAGCAGTTCTTC. The full variable domain, rest sourced from reference TRBV2 and TRBJ2-1, is EPEVTQTPSHQVTQMGQEVILRCVPISNHLYFYWYRQILGQKVEFLVSFYNNEISEKSEIFDDQFSVERPDGSNFTLKIRSTKLEDSAMYFCASGYLKGNEQFFGPGTRLTVL.

This clonotype was observed at least ten times. The chain links TRBV2 to TRBJ1-2, with D perhaps matching TRBD1 (5 bases). CDR1 is SNHLY and CDR2 is FYNNEI in the germline V gene. This CDR3 comprises 13 residues. Trimming took off 7 bases at V and 3 bases at J, with 12 bases between the two ends. The CDR3 loop reads CASNRQSHYGYTF. For the CDR3, the DNA is TGTGCCAGCAATAGACAGAGTCACTATGGCTACACCTTC.

The V call is TRBV6-2 or TRBV6-3, the J call TRBJ1-6; D is undetermined. This CDR3 spans 14 amino acids. The germline V gene encodes CDR1 MNHEY and CDR2 SVGEGT. V lost 6 bases and J lost 4, with 10 bases in between. The DNA of the CDR3 is TGTGCCAGCAGGAGGCAGAATTATAATTCACCCCTCCACTTT. Protein sequence: CASRRQNYNSPLHF.

This clonotype occurred a few times. V is TRBV7-3 and J is TRBJ2-3; perhaps TRBD1 as D (6 bases). Germline CDR1 is SGHTA and CDR2 is FQGTGA. Trimming stripped 5 bases from V and 1 base from J, with 10 bases between. The CDR3 contains 14 residues. The CDR3 is CASSPGQRTDTQYF. The CDR3 nucleotides read TGTGCCAGCAGCCCGGGACAACGCACAGATACGCAGTATTTT.

The chain recombines TRBV6-1 with TRBJ1-2; tentative D call: TRBD1 (5 bases). Deletions cut 0 bases from V and 6 bases from J, with 14 bases between. Germline values: CDR1 MNHNS, CDR2 SASEGT. The CDR3 has 15 amino acids. The CDR3 protein is CASSEARRGGNGYTF. The CDR3, as DNA: TGTGCCAGCAGTGAAGCCCGCCGGGGGGGTAATGGCTACACCTTC.

The chain recombines TRBV12-3 or TRBV12-4 with TRBJ1-3; D gene uncertain. The CDR3 has 15 amino acids. Trimming cost V 0 bases and J 4 bases, with 10 bases left between them. In nucleotides, the CDR3 is TGTGCCAGCAGTTTAGCGCCTACGAGGGGAAACACCATATATTTT. Translation: CASSLAPTRGNTIYF.

This clonotype was seen more than once but under ten times. The chain is built from TRBV6-1 and TRBJ2-7; D remains unclear. Germline V gene sequence: CDR1 MNHNS, CDR2 SASEGT. The CDR3 loop spans 15 amino acids. Trimming cost V 7 bases and J 3 bases, with 19 bases left between them. The CDR3 region has the DNA TGTGCCAGCACCTCCGAGGCCGCAGGTGACTACGAGCAGTACTTC. Its protein product is CASTSEAAGDYEQYF.

This clonotype turned up a few times. The chain is built from TRBV3-1 and TRBJ2-2; D not resolved. In germline, CDR1 is LGHDT, CDR2 YNNKEL (reference sequence). V was trimmed by 1 base and J by 0 bases, leaving 6 bases between them. The CDR3 is 15 amino acids. The CDR3, as DNA: TGTGCCAGCAGCCAAGGGACCCCGAACACCGGGGAGCTGTTTTTT. Amino acid sequence: CASSQGTPNTGELFF.

This clonotype has a single count. V gene TRBV5-6 combines with J gene TRBJ2-7; no clear D gene. Trimming removed 0 bases from V and 5 bases from J, with 12 bases in between. The CDR3 is 14 amino acids. Germline assignment: CDR1 SGHDT and CDR2 YYEEEE. The CDR3 region has the DNA TGTGCCAGCAGCTTGGGCCTTTTCTCAAACGAGCAGTACTTC. Translation: CASSLGLFSNEQYF.

This clonotype was picked up a small number of times. The chain employs TRBV6-2 or TRBV6-3 and TRBJ2-3; D is uncertain. Trimming shortened V by 0 bases and J by 2 bases, and 15 bases separated the two germline ends. The CDR3 contains 17 residues. From germline, CDR1 is MNHEY and CDR2 SVGEGT. The CDR3 coding sequence is TGTGCCAGCAGTTACTCTCGACTTACCTACTACACAGATACGCAGTATTTT. This translates into CASSYSRLTYYTDTQYF.

This clonotype was detected a few times. V gene TRBV28 combines with J gene TRBJ2-7, with 9 bases matching TRBD1. J gave up 7 bases and V 2 bases, and 6 bases lay outside the gene matches. CDR3 size: 14 residues. Germline loops: CDR1 MDHEN, CDR2 SYDVKM. CDR3 amino acids: CASSLEQGAGEQYF. The CDR3 nucleotides are TGTGCCAGCAGTTTAGAACAGGGGGCGGGGGAGCAGTACTTC.

The chain combines TRBV6-5 with TRBJ1-4, with a tentative D call TRBD1 (5 bases). Germline CDR1 MNHEY, CDR2 SVGAGI. Trimming took 1 base from V and 6 from J, leaving 6 bases between them. This CDR3 is 13 amino acids long. The CDR3 DNA is TGTGCCAGCAGTTACTGGGGCGATGAAAAACTGTTTTTT. It is translated as CASSYWGDEKLFF.

V and J are TRBV6-5 and TRBJ1-6; TRBD1 might be the D (5 bases). Germline CDR1 reads MNHEY; CDR2 reads SVGAGI. The V gene lost 2 bases and the J gene lost 7 bases, with 12 bases spanning the gap. The CDR3 is made up of 15 amino acids. The CDR3 sequence: CASSYGDSVNSPLHF. CDR3 DNA: TGTGCCAGCAGTTACGGAGACAGCGTAAATTCACCCCTCCACTTT.

This clonotype has a handful of counts. The CDR3 is CASSDQGKRGYGYTF. As DNA, the CDR3 is TGTGCCAGCAGCGACCAGGGAAAGAGGGGCTATGGCTACACCTTC. The chain carries TRBV7-9 and TRBJ1-2, with D possibly matching TRBD1 (5 bases). Germline CDR1 is SEHNR and CDR2 is FQNEAQ (reference sequence). The V gene lost 5 bases and the J gene lost 4 bases, with 17 bases spanning the gap. The CDR3 is 15 residues long.

This clonotype came up a few times. This chain uses TRBV19 with TRBJ2-1, with a weak D call TRBD2 (6 bases). Looked up from germline, CDR1 is LNHDA and CDR2 is SQIVND (reference sequence). This CDR3 has 16 amino acids. Trimming removed 4 bases at V and 2 bases at J, with 15 bases between. CDR3: CASSTSGLAPYNEQFF. The CDR3 bases are TGTGCCAGTAGTACTTCGGGGCTAGCGCCCTACAATGAGCAGTTCTTC.

This clonotype was seen just once. The chain recombines TRBV30 with TRBJ2-2; D call uncertain. CDR3 length: 12 residues. The V end lost 2 bases, the J end lost 9 bases, and 10 bases lay between the germline ends. Germline CDR1 and CDR2: GTSNPN and SVGIG (reference sequence). The CDR3 DNA follows: TGTGCCTGGAGTACCGATAGCTGGGAGCTGTTTTTT. Residues: CAWSTDSWELFF.

In this sample, this clonotype turned up a few times. This rearrangement joins TRBV7-3 to TRBJ2-5; possibly TRBD2 for D (5 bases). Germline V gene data show CDR1 as SGHTA and CDR2 as FQGTGA. This CDR3 is built from 15 residues. The V end was cut by 4 bases, the J end by 3 bases, with 15 bases between. The CDR3 protein is CASSYGLTLEETQYF. CDR3 nucleotides: TGTGCCAGCAGCTACGGACTCACCCTCGAAGAGACCCAGTACTTC.

The table lists this clonotype with many counts. This chain uses TRBV6-1 with TRBJ2-7; 9 positions agree with TRBD1. After removal of 5 bases from V and 4 bases from J, the junction contained 9 bases not matched to a gene. There are 15 residues in the CDR3. CDR1 MNHNS and CDR2 SASEGT come from the germline V gene. The CDR3 spells CASSYLPGTGYEQYF. CDR3 bases: TGTGCCAGCAGTTACCTTCCCGGGACAGGGTACGAGCAGTACTTC.

CDR3 nucleotide sequence: TGTGCCAGCAGCCCCGGGACTAGCGTAAGAGACATTCAGTACTTC. Its translation: CASSPGTSVRDIQYF. The rearrangement joins TRBV28 to TRBJ2-4, with TRBD2 matching 10 bases. From germline, CDR1 is MDHEN and CDR2 SYDVKM. V was pared by 6 bases and J by 8 bases, with 10 bases of the junction left unmatched. The CDR3 runs 15 residues.

This clonotype has ten or more counts. The chain links TRBV12-3 or TRBV12-4 to TRBJ1-1; no clear D gene. V was pared by 7 bases and J by 4 bases, with 7 bases between. The CDR3 extends over 11 amino acids. CDR3 protein: CASTASTEAFF. The CDR3 DNA follows: TGTGCCAGCACCGCGTCCACTGAAGCTTTCTTT.

Points on this clonotype: At one end, the junction sequence differs from germline, possibly due to a read error. The V gene is TRBV7-2, the J gene TRBJ2-7; TRBD1 aligns across 8 bases. The CDR3 is made up of 13 amino acids. CDR1 SGHTA and CDR2 FQGNSA come from the germline V gene. The CDR3 nucleotides read TGTGCCAGCAGCTTGAGGACAGGGAACGAGCGGTACTTC. Its protein is CASSLRTGNERYF.

The chain employs TRBV7-9 and TRBJ1-1; D is possibly TRBD1 (6 bases). Germline-derived CDR1 and CDR2 are SEHNR and FQNEAQ (reference sequence). The germline V and J ends were trimmed by 3 bases and 3 bases, with 8 bases remaining between them. There are 13 residues in the CDR3. CDR3 residues: CASSFGGHTEAFF. The CDR3, as DNA: TGTGCCAGCAGCTTCGGGGGGCACACTGAAGCTTTCTTT.

The chain has TRBV2 and TRBJ1-5; 7 bases agree with TRBD1. The CDR3 spans 14 residues. The germline CDR1 and CDR2 sequences are SNHLY and FYNNEI. V shed 6 bases, J shed 4 bases, and the junction held 6 bases outside the gene matches. The CDR3 is CASRSRTGNQPQHF. As DNA, the CDR3 is TGTGCCAGCAGGTCCCGGACAGGTAATCAGCCCCAGCATTTT. Using reference TRBV2 and TRBJ1-5 for the parts outside the CDR3, the full variable domain is EPEVTQTPSHQVTQMGQEVILRCVPISNHLYFYWYRQILGQKVEFLVSFYNNEISEKSEIFDDQFSVERPDGSNFTLKIRSTKLEDSAMYFCASRSRTGNQPQHFGDGTRLSIL.

The V gene is TRBV9, the J gene TRBJ2-1, with unresolved D. Trimming stripped 0 bases from V and 6 bases from J, with 4 bases between. Germline V CDR1 and CDR2: SGDLS, YYNGEE. The CDR3 runs 12 residues. CDR3 bases: TGTGCCAGCAGCGTAGCGGGCAATGAGCAGTTCTTC. Its translation: CASSVAGNEQFF.

The CDR3 region has the DNA TGTGCCACCAGCAGAGAAGGACAGGCCTCCTACGAGCAGTACTTC. Amino acids: CATSREGQASYEQYF. This chain joins TRBV15 and TRBJ2-7; 7 positions match TRBD1. Germline assignment: CDR1 LNHNV and CDR2 YYDKDF (reference sequence). The CDR3 has 15 amino acids. Trimming cost V 0 bases and J 0 bases; bases outside gene matches: 2.